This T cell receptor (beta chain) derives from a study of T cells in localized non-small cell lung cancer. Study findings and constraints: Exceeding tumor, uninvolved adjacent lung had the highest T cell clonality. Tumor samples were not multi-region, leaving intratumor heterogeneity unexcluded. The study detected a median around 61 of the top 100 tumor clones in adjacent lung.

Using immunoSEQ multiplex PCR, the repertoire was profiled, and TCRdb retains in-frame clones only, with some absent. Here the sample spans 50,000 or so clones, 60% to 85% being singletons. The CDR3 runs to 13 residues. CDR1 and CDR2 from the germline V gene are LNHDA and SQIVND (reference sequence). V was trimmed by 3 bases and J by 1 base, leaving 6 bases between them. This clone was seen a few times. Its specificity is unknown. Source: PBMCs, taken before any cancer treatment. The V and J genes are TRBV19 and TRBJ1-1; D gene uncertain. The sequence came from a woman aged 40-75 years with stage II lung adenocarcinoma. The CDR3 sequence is CASSMWRNTEAFF. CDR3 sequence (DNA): TGTGCCAGTAGTATGTGGCGGAACACTGAAGCTTTCTTT.